This T cell receptor beta chain was retrieved from a study of OX40 agonist ivuxolimab in advanced cancers. Points from the study as a whole: Expanded clones were, on average, more numerous among CD8+ T cells than CD4+.

Using immunoSEQ multiplex PCR, the repertoire was profiled, and TCRdb retains in-frame clones only, with some absent. The profile covers almost 20,000 clones, with roughly 85% appearing a single time and less than 25% taken by the ten largest. This clone was recorded a few times. The antigen is undetermined. CDR3 length: 13 residues. Looked up from germline, CDR1 is SGHDT and CDR2 is YYEEEE. Trimming removed 2 bases from V and 3 bases from J, with 9 bases in between. This chain joins TRBV5-6 and TRBJ2-7, with no clear D. The clonotype was recovered from an adult with an advanced solid tumor such as melanoma, head and neck, liver or kidney cancer. This sample comprised CD4+ or CD8+ T cells sorted from blood, obtained in a trial of the OX40 agonist ivuxolimab. CDR3 sequence: CASSLSQIYEQYF. In DNA form, the CDR3 reads TGTGCCAGCAGCTTATCACAGATCTACGAGCAGTACTTC.